The 15 T cell receptor beta chains below all came from one sample that was sequenced in a study of blood T cell repertoires in COVID-19. Sequenced by immunoSEQ multiplex PCR; TCRdb stores in-frame clones only, minus some. The sample contains just under 40,000 clones, 65% to 90% of which appear only once. Sequencing was done on a sample of peripheral blood. These TCRs come from a human donor in a cohort sampled during active COVID-19.

Here the CDR3 reads CASSQAIGAGGELFF. The CDR3, as DNA: TGTGCCAGCAGCCAAGCTATAGGAGCGGGCGGGGAGCTGTTTTTT. The rearrangement uses TRBV3-1 (or the pseudogene TRBV3-2) and TRBJ2-2; D is perhaps TRBD2 (6 bases). V dropped 1 base and J dropped 7 bases, with 13 bases sitting between them. From germline, CDR1 is LGHDT and CDR2 YNNKEL (reference sequence). CDR3 size: 15 residues.

The chain couples TRBV7-2 to TRBJ1-1; TRBD1 matches at 7 bases. With 4 bases clipped from V and 1 base from J, the junction kept 6 bases outside the gene matches. Germline CDR1 is SGHTA and CDR2 is FQGNSA. The CDR3 totals 15 residues. As DNA, the CDR3 is TGTGCCAGCAGCTCGCAACAGGGGTGGAACACTGAAGCTTTCTTT. This translates into CASSSQQGWNTEAFF.

This clone was counted between two and nine times. The chain has TRBV15 and TRBJ2-2; D call uncertain. The CDR3 length is 12 residues. The ends were cut back, 1 base at V and 7 bases at J, with 4 bases in the middle. Germline CDR1 and CDR2: LNHNV and YYDKDF (reference sequence). The CDR3 DNA is TGTGCCACCAGCAGAGTAAACGGGGAGCTGTTTTTT. The encoded protein is CATSRVNGELFF.

V and J are TRBV6-4 and TRBJ2-1, with 8 bases aligning to TRBD2. CDR1 and CDR2 (germline): MRHNA, SNTAGT. V was pared by 4 bases and J by 6 bases, with 8 bases of the junction left unmatched. CDR3 size: 15 residues. CDR3 bases: TGTGCCAGCAGTGCCGGGTCTAGCGGGCCCAATGAGCAGTTCTTC. Its protein product is CASSAGSSGPNEQFF.

This chain connects TRBV5-5 to TRBJ1-1; 7 bases are a match to TRBD1. The germline gives CDR1 SGHKS, CDR2 YYEKEE (reference sequence). This CDR3 is 16 amino acids long. Unmatched junction bases numbered 9, after V lost 0 bases and J lost 4 bases. The CDR3 sequence: CASSLERQGGLTEAFF. CDR3 coding DNA: TGTGCCAGCAGCTTGGAGAGACAGGGAGGTCTCACTGAAGCTTTCTTT.

The J gene is TRBJ2-7, the V gene TRBV18; D perhaps matches TRBD2 (7 bases). This CDR3 comprises 13 residues. Germline V gives CDR1 KGHSH, CDR2 LQKENI. The ends were cut back, 6 bases at V and 6 bases at J, with 15 bases in the middle. CDR3 loop: CASSPAGAAEQYF. Here the CDR3 DNA reads TGTGCCAGCTCCCCCGCGGGGGCGGCCGAGCAGTACTTC. Combining the CDR3 with reference TRBV18 and TRBJ2-7 gives the whole variable domain NAGVMQNPRHLVRRRGQEARLRCSPMKGHSHVYWYRQLPEEGLKFMVYLQKENIIDESGMPKERFSAEFPKEGPSILRIQQVVRGDSAAYFCASSPAGAAEQYFGPGTRLTVT.

This chain connects TRBV7-9 to TRBJ1-6, with D maybe TRBD1 (5 bases). V shed 3 bases and J shed 10 bases, with 10 bases lying between them. Germline V CDR1 and CDR2: SEHNR, FQNEAQ (reference sequence). The CDR3 is 13 amino acids. CDR3 region: CASSLARESPLHF. In DNA form, the CDR3 reads TGTGCCAGCAGCTTGGCCAGGGAATCACCCCTCCACTTT.

The rearrangement links TRBV11-3 to TRBJ2-1, with 10 bases matching TRBD2. Germline V gives CDR1 SGHNT, CDR2 YENEEA. The CDR3 loop spans 16 amino acids. Trimming took 1 base from V and 3 from J; bases not matched to a gene: 3. The CDR3 nucleotides are TGTGCCAGCAGCTTAGTCGCTAGCGGGGGCTACAATGAGCAGTTCTTC. This gives the protein CASSLVASGGYNEQFF.

The chain joins TRBV27 to TRBJ2-3; the D gene is possibly TRBD2 (5 bases). Trimming removed 4 bases from V and 0 bases from J, with 14 bases in between. The CDR3 contains 16 residues. Germline lookup yields CDR1 MNHEY and CDR2 SMNVEV (reference sequence). The chain's CDR3 is CASSSLGSASTDTQYF. Written as DNA, the CDR3 is TGTGCCAGCAGTTCTCTTGGGAGTGCTAGCACAGATACGCAGTATTTT.

The chain combines TRBV27 with TRBJ1-1; D ambiguous. This CDR3 comprises 17 residues. Trimming took 6 bases from V and 0 from J, leaving 20 bases between them. The germline gives CDR1 MNHEY, CDR2 SMNVEV (reference sequence). CDR3 bases: TGTGCCAGCAGCCAAACCCAGGTACCCCTCATGAACACTGAAGCTTTCTTT. This codes for CASSQTQVPLMNTEAFF.

V is TRBV18 and J is TRBJ1-1, with TRBD1 matching over 7 bases. CDR1 is KGHSH and CDR2 is LQKENI in the germline V gene. V shed 1 base and J 1 base; nucleotides not matched to a gene: 15. This CDR3 has 19 amino acids. CDR3 nucleotide sequence: TGTGCCAGCTCACCACGAAGCCCGGGACAGATACCGGAGAACACTGAAGCTTTCTTT. Its translation: CASSPRSPGQIPENTEAFF.

The chain employs TRBV6-2 or TRBV6-3 and TRBJ2-2; TRBD2 agrees at 12 bases. Per the germline V gene, CDR1 is MNHEY and CDR2 is SVGEGT. This CDR3 is built from 16 residues. With V trimmed by 3 bases and J by 4 bases, 3 bases remained unmatched. CDR3 coding DNA: TGTGCCAGCAGTTATTCGGGACTAGCGGGCACCGGGGAGCTGTTTTTT. Residues: CASSYSGLAGTGELFF.

This chain links TRBV5-1 with TRBJ1-1; TRBD1 is a possible D gene (5 bases). The V gene's germline CDR1 is SGHRS and CDR2 YFSETQ. Trimming cost V 0 bases and J 6 bases, with 15 bases left between them. The length of the CDR3 is 15 residues. In DNA, the CDR3 is TGCGCCAGCAGCTTGGTTGGGGCGAGAACGGCTGAAGCTTTCTTT. Translated: CASSLVGARTAEAFF. The complete variable domain, with remaining parts taken from reference TRBV5-1 and TRBJ1-1, reads KAGVTQTPRYLIKTRGQQVTLSCSPISGHRSVSWYQQTPGQGLQFLFEYFSETQRNKGNFPGRFSGRQFSNSRSEMNVSTLELGDSALYLCASSLVGARTAEAFFGQGTRLTVV.

The rearrangement links TRBV6-5 to TRBJ2-7; D possibly corresponds to TRBD1 (6 bases). This CDR3 contains 14 residues. V shed 4 bases and J shed 7 bases, with 17 bases lying between them. Germline CDR1 reads MNHEY; CDR2 reads SVGAGI. The CDR3 bases are TGTGCCAGCAGTTTAGGGACAAGGTCAGGGGAGCAGTACTTC. Residues: CASSLGTRSGEQYF.

This chain uses TRBV7-9 with TRBJ1-4, with D hard to call. CDR1 is SEHNR and CDR2 is FQNEAQ in the germline V gene (reference sequence). Deletions cut 4 bases from V and 0 bases from J, with 6 bases between. The CDR3 has 14 amino acids. The CDR3 spells CASSSGTTNEKLFF. The CDR3 bases are TGTGCCAGCAGCTCGGGTACAACTAATGAAAAACTGTTTTTT.